The rows below give T cell receptor beta chains drawn from one sample of a study of blood T cell repertoires in COVID-19. Some clones are missing from TCRdb's copy, which holds only in-frame ones; the method was immunoSEQ multiplex PCR. The top ten hold 3.5% to 4.5% of the sample, which has over 120,000 clones, around 81% seen once. Source material: peripheral blood. The receptors were gathered from a woman aged 60 to 75 with acute or convalescent COVID-19. Each CDR3 is given with its conserved first and last residue. The D gene is left open where the match is weak. Clone size is stated in some rows and not others, as once, few, many or a class when expanded.

cdr3_length,clone_size,j_call,v_call,d_call,cdr3_nt,cdr3_aa
13,.,TRBJ2-5,TRBV2,.,TGTGCCAGCGGGATCTTGCGGGAAGAGACCCAGTACTTC,CASGILREETQYF
15,.,TRBJ2-3,TRBV6-5,.,TGTGCCAGCAGTTCGCGGGGATTCCGGTTGAATACGCAGTATTTT,CASSSRGFRLNTQYF
15,.,TRBJ1-4,TRBV28,.,TGTGCCAGCAGCCCCTGGGGGCTAACTAATGAAAAACTGTTTTTT,CASSPWGLTNEKLFF
13,.,TRBJ2-1,TRBV6-4,.,TGTGCCAGCTCTACACAGGGTGGTACTGAGCAGTTCTTC,CASSTQGGTEQFF
13,.,TRBJ2-1,TRBV6-5,.,TGTGCCAGTCACCCCTATCCCCCCAATGAGCAGTTCTTC,CASHPYPPNEQFF
15,.,TRBJ2-1,TRBV14,.,TGTGCCAGCAGCCCCCAAGAGGGTTTTGTGGCGGAGCAGTTCTTC,CASSPQEGFVAEQFF
13,.,TRBJ2-5,TRBV2,.,TGTGCCAGCAATCTAGTCGAACAAGAGACCCAGTACTTC,CASNLVEQETQYF
15,.,TRBJ2-1,TRBV6-5,TRBD2,TGTGCCAGCAGCCTTACTAGCGGGAGCGGCCATGAGCAGTTCTTC,CASSLTSGSGHEQFF
15,.,TRBJ2-3,TRBV5-1,TRBD2,TGCGCCAGCACCACAGGCTATCTAGCGGGAGACACGCAGTATTTT,CASTTGYLAGDTQYF
14,.,TRBJ1-5,TRBV6-6,.,TGTGCCAGCAGTTCAGCAGGAACCAATCAGCCCCAGCATTTT,CASSSAGTNQPQHF
15,.,TRBJ2-1,TRBV15,.,TGTGCCACCAGCAGAGACTGGGCAGGAGGCAATGAGCAGTTCTTC,CATSRDWAGGNEQFF
16,.,TRBJ1-2,TRBV4-2,TRBD1,TGTGCCAGCAGCCGAGCGAACAGGGGGCTTAACTATGGCTACACCTTC,CASSRANRGLNYGYTF
20,.,TRBJ2-3,TRBV9,TRBD2,TGTGCCAGCAGCGTATCCGGACTAGCGGGAGTAGGGGGGCGCACAGATACGCAGTATTTT,CASSVSGLAGVGGRTDTQYF
17,once,TRBJ2-7,TRBV14,.,TGTGCCAGCAGCCAGATGACAGGTGACTACGAGGGATCTAAGCAGTACTTC,CASSQMTGDYEGSKQYF
13,.,TRBJ1-2,TRBV11-3,.,TGTGCCAGCAGCTTGACATCTAACTATGGCTACACCTTC,CASSLTSNYGYTF
16,.,TRBJ2-3,TRBV7-2,.,TGTGCCAGCAGCCACCTGGACAGAAACAGAGCAGATACGCAGTATTTT,CASSHLDRNRADTQYF
15,.,TRBJ2-1,TRBV11-2,TRBD2,TGTGCCAGCAGCTCAGGACTAGCGGGAGTTCGTGAGCAGTTCTTC,CASSSGLAGVREQFF
12,few,TRBJ2-1,TRBV6-5,.,TGTGCCAGCAGTCGCCGATTGGGCGAGCAGTTCTTC,CASSRRLGEQFF
15,.,TRBJ1-1,TRBV13,TRBD1,TGTGCCAGCAGCTTCCTCACAGGGGGGGCTTACGAAGCTTTCTTT,CASSFLTGGAYEAFF
16,.,TRBJ1-1,TRBV18,.,TGTGCCAGCTCACCACTTCAGGGCACGATAAACACTGAAGCTTTCTTT,CASSPLQGTINTEAFF
18,.,TRBJ2-7,TRBV3-1/TRBV3-2,TRBD2,TGTGCCAGCAGTCTAACTAGCCCAGGGACTAGCGGGACCTACGAGCAGTACTTC,CASSLTSPGTSGTYEQYF
16,.,TRBJ2-2,TRBV4-1,TRBD2,TGCGCCAGCAGCCCCGCCTTTGTGCGGGAGACCGGGGAGCTGTTTTTT,CASSPAFVRETGELFF
13,few,TRBJ2-7,TRBV5-4,TRBD1,TGTGCCAGCAGCCGGGACAGGGTTTACGAGCAGTACTTC,CASSRDRVYEQYF
12,.,TRBJ2-2,TRBV5-1,.,TGCGCCAGCAGCACGGACTTCGGGGAGCTGTTTTTT,CASSTDFGELFF
16,.,TRBJ2-3,TRBV3-1/TRBV3-2,TRBD1,TGTGCCAGCACCCCAACCGGGACAGGGTTGACAGATACGCAGTATTTT,CASTPTGTGLTDTQYF
15,.,TRBJ2-2,TRBV27,.,TGTGCCAGCAGTTTATTTGGCGGCAACACCGGGGAGCTGTTTTTT,CASSLFGGNTGELFF
14,.,TRBJ1-2,TRBV28,.,TGTGCCAGCAGTAATACTCAGCCAGGGCATGGCTACACCTTC,CASSNTQPGHGYTF
11,many,TRBJ2-3,TRBV6-5,.,TGTGCCAGCAGGAGCGAAGATACGCAGTATTTT,CASRSEDTQYF
15,few,TRBJ1-3,TRBV18,TRBD1,TGTGCCAGCTCACTCCGGACAGGGGGAGGAAACACCATATATTTT,CASSLRTGGGNTIYF
13,.,TRBJ1-2,TRBV7-8,.,TGTGCCAGCAGCCCCCTCCAGGGAGGAGACTACACCTTC,CASSPLQGGDYTF
13,once,TRBJ2-1,TRBV19,TRBD2,TGTGCCAGTAGTATCGGACTAGCCTATGAGCAGTTCTTC,CASSIGLAYEQFF
13,.,TRBJ2-3,TRBV4-1,.,TGCGCCAGCAGCCGATTCTACACAGATACGCAGTATTTT,CASSRFYTDTQYF
16,.,TRBJ2-3,TRBV25-1,TRBD2,TGTGCCAGCAGTGACCCGGGACTAGCGGAAAGAGATACGCAGTATTTT,CASSDPGLAERDTQYF
14,.,TRBJ1-5,TRBV6-5,.,TGTGCCAGCACCCGTAGACAGCAGGGAGGGCCCCAGCATTTT,CASTRRQQGGPQHF
17,.,TRBJ1-6,TRBV6-1,.,TGTGCCAGCAGTGAACGAGGAGCTACCCTCTATAATTCACCCCTCCACTTT,CASSERGATLYNSPLHF
14,once,TRBJ2-7,TRBV6-2/TRBV6-3,TRBD2,TGTGCCAGCAGTCTCGCGGGAGACGCCTACGAGCAGTACTTC,CASSLAGDAYEQYF
18,.,TRBJ1-2,TRBV2,TRBD1,TGTGCCAGCAGTGAAAGGCGGGACAGGGTCATCGTCCTCTATGGCTACACCTTC,CASSERRDRVIVLYGYTF
15,.,TRBJ2-1,TRBV27,TRBD1,TGTGCCAGCAGTTTGACAGGGGCAGGCAACAATGAGCAGTTCTTC,CASSLTGAGNNEQFF
14,.,TRBJ2-2,TRBV7-8,.,TGTGCCACCTCCCCCTTCGCGAACACCGGGGAGCTGTTTTTT,CATSPFANTGELFF
14,.,TRBJ1-2,TRBV12-5,.,TGTGCTAGTGGTCCCCCCGGGGGGGCCTATGGCTACACCTTC,CASGPPGGAYGYTF
13,few,TRBJ2-7,TRBV29-1,.,TGCAGCGTTGCACCCAAGAGCTCCTACGAGCAGTACTTC,CSVAPKSSYEQYF
16,once,TRBJ1-5,TRBV19,TRBD1,TGTGCCAGTAGTAGAATGACAGGGGTGGAGGGTCAGCCCCAGCATTTT,CASSRMTGVEGQPQHF
13,.,TRBJ2-5,TRBV6-5,TRBD2,TGTGCCAGCAGGACTAGCCAGATTGGGACCCAGTACTTC,CASRTSQIGTQYF
13,.,TRBJ2-1,TRBV14,TRBD2,TGTGCCAGCAGCCAAGGGACTAGCGGGAGGAGTGTCTTC,CASSQGTSGRSVF
14,.,TRBJ1-5,TRBV28,.,TGTGCCAGCACCACCCGTCAGTCCAATCAGCCCCAGCATTTT,CASTTRQSNQPQHF
14,.,TRBJ1-3,TRBV6-5,.,TGTGCCAGCAGCGTTGAGGGAACTGGAAACACCATATATTTT,CASSVEGTGNTIYF
14,.,TRBJ1-4,TRBV9,TRBD1,TGTGCCAGCAGCGTACAGGGGGAAGGTGAAAAACTGTTTTTT,CASSVQGEGEKLFF
21,once,TRBJ2-7,TRBV19,TRBD2,TGTGCCAGTAGTATAAGACCTGTCTCCTGGACTAGCGGGAGAGGGGAAGCCGAGCAGTACTTC,CASSIRPVSWTSGRGEAEQYF
16,.,TRBJ1-5,TRBV21-1,.,TGTGCCAGCAGTACGGGACAGTCCTTATGCAATCAGCCCCAGCATTTT,CASSTGQSLCNQPQHF
16,.,TRBJ2-1,TRBV3-1/TRBV3-2,.,TGTGCCAGCAGCCAAGATCAGCCCCGGCTGGGAGATGAGCAGTTCTTC,CASSQDQPRLGDEQFF
16,.,TRBJ2-7,TRBV6-8,TRBD1,TGTGCCAGCAGTTACGTTCCCGGGACAGGGGTTGCCGAGCAGTACTTC,CASSYVPGTGVAEQYF
18,.,TRBJ2-2,TRBV27,TRBD1,TGTGCCAGCAGTCCTTTTTGGACAGGGGGCGTTCGCACCGGGGAGCTGTTTTTT,CASSPFWTGGVRTGELFF
13,.,TRBJ1-2,TRBV18,.,TGTGCCAGCTCACCGGAACAGGAGTATGGCTACACCTTC,CASSPEQEYGYTF
12,.,TRBJ1-1,TRBV5-1,TRBD1,TGCGCCAGCAGCCAGGGACAGGGAGAAGCTTTCTTT,CASSQGQGEAFF
15,.,TRBJ1-3,TRBV3-1/TRBV3-2,.,TGTGCCAGCAGCCAGGTCCCAGGGTCTGGAAACACCATATATTTT,CASSQVPGSGNTIYF
14,once,TRBJ2-2,TRBV5-6,TRBD2,TGTGCCAGCAGCCCGGGGGGGCGGACCGGGGAGCTGTTTTTT,CASSPGGRTGELFF